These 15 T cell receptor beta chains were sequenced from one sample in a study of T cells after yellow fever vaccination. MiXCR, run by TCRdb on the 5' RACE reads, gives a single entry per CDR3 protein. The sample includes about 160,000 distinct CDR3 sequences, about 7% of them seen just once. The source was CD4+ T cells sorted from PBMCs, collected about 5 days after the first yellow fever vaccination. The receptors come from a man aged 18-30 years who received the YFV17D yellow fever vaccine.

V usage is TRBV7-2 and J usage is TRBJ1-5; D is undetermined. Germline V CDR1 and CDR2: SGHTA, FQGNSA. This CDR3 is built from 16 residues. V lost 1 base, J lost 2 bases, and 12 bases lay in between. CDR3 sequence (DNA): TGTGCCAGCAGCTTAGGGGGAAGTGTGGGCAATCAGCCCCAGCATTTT. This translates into CASSLGGSVGNQPQHF.

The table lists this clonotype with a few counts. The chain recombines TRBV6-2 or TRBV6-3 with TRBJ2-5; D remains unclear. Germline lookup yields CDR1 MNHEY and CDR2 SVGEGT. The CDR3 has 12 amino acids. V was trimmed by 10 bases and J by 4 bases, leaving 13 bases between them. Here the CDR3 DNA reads TGTGCCACCCGAGGAGATCGAGAGACCCAGTACTTC. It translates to CATRGDRETQYF.

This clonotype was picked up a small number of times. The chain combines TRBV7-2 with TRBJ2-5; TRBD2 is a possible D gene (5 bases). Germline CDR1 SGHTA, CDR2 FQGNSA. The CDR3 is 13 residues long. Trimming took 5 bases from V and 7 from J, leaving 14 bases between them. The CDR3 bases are TGTGCCAGCAGCCCAACTAGTGGTCGGACCCAGTACTTC. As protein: CASSPTSGRTQYF. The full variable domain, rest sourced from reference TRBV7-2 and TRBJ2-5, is GAGVSQSPSNKVTEKGKDVELRCDPISGHTALYWYRQSLGQGLEFLIYFQGNSAPDKSGLPSDRFSAERTGGSVSTLTIQRTQQEDSAVYLCASSPTSGRTQYFGPGTRLLVL.

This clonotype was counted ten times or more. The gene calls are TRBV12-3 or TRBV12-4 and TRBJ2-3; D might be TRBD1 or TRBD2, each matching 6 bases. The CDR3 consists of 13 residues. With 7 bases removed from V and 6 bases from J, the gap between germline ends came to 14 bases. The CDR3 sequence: CASTWGAGDTQYF. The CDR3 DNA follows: TGTGCCAGCACTTGGGGGGCAGGGGATACGCAGTATTTT.

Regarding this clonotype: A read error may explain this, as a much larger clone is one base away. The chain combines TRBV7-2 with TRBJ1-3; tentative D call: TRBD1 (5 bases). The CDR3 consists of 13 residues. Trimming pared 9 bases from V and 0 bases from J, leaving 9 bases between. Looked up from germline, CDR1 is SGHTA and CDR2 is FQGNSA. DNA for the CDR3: TGTGCCAGAAGGGGCCTCTCTGGAAACACCATATATTTT. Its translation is CARRGLSGNTIYF.

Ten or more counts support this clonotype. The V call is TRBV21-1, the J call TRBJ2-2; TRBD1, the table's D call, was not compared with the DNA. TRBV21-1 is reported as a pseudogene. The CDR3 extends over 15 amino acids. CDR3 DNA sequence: TGTGCCAGCAGCAAATCTGGGGCGGGAAACGGGGAGCTGTTTTTT. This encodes CASSKSGAGNGELFF.

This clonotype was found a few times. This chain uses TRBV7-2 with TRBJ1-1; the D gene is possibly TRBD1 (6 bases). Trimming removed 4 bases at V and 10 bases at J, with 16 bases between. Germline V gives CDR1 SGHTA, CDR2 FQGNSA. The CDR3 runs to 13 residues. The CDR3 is CASSSTGTGRAFF. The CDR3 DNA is TGTGCCAGCAGCTCGACGGGAACAGGGAGAGCTTTCTTT.

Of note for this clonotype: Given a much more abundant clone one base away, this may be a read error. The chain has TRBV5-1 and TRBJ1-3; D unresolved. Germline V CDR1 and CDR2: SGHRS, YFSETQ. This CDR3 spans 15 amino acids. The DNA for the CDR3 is TGCGCCAGCAGCTTTGGCGGAAACTCTGGAAACACCATACATTTT. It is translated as CASSFGGNSGNTIHF.

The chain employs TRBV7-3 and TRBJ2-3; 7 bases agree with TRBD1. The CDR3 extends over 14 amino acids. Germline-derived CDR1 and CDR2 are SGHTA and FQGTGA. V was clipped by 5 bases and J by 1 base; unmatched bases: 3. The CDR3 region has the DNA TGTGCCAGCAGCCCCGGGACAGGCACAGATACGCAGTATTTT. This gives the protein CASSPGTGTDTQYF.

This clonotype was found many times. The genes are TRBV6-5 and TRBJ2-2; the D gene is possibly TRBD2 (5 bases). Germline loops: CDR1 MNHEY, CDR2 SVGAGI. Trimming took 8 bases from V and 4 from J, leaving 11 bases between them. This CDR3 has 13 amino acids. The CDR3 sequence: CASLNEGTGELFF. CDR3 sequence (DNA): TGTGCCAGCCTGAACGAGGGCACCGGGGAGCTGTTTTTT.

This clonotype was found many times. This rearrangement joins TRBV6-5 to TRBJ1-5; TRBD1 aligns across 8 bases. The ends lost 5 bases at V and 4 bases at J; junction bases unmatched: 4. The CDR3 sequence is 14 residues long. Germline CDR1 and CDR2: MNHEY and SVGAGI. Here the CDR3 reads CASSRTGTNQPQHF. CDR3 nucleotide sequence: TGTGCCAGCAGTCGGACAGGGACTAATCAGCCCCAGCATTTT.

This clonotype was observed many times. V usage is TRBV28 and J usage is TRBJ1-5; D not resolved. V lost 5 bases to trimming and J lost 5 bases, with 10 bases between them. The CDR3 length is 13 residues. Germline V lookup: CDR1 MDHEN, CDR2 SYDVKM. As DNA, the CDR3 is TGTGCCAGCAGTCCAACTTTCGATCAGCCCCAGCATTTT. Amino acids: CASSPTFDQPQHF. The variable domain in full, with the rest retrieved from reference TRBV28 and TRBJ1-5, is DVKVTQSSRYLVKRTGEKVFLECVQDMDHENMFWYRQDPGLGLRLIYFSYDVKMKEKGDIPEGYSVSREKKERFSLILESASTNQTSMYLCASSPTFDQPQHFGDGTRLSIL.

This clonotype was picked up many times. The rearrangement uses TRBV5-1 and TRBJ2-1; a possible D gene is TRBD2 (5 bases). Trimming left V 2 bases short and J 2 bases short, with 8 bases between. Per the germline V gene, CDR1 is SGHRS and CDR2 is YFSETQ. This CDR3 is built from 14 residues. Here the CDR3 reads CASSFGETYNEQFF. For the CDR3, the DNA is TGCGCCAGCAGCTTTGGGGAGACCTACAATGAGCAGTTCTTC. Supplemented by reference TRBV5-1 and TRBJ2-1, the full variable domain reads KAGVTQTPRYLIKTRGQQVTLSCSPISGHRSVSWYQQTPGQGLQFLFEYFSETQRNKGNFPGRFSGRQFSNSRSEMNVSTLELGDSALYLCASSFGETYNEQFFGPGTRLTVL.

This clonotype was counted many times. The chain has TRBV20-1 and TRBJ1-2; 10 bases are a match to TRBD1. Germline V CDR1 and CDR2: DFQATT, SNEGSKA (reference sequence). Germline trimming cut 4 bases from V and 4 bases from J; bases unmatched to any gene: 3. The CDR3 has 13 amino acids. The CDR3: CSATGTGAYGYTF. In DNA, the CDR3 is TGCAGTGCTACGGGGACAGGGGCCTATGGCTACACCTTC.

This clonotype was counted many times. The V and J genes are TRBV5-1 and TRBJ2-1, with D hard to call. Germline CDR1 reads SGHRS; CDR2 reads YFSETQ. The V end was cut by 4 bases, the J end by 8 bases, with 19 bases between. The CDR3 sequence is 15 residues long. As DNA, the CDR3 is TGCGCCAGCAGCCGGGTCGCAGTCACCTGGGATGAGCAGTTCTTC. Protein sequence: CASSRVAVTWDEQFF. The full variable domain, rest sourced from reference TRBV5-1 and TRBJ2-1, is KAGVTQTPRYLIKTRGQQVTLSCSPISGHRSVSWYQQTPGQGLQFLFEYFSETQRNKGNFPGRFSGRQFSNSRSEMNVSTLELGDSALYLCASSRVAVTWDEQFFGPGTRLTVL.